A selection of T cell receptor beta chains follows, all from one sample in a study of blood T cells in healthy people across ages. One entry per CDR3 protein, called by TCRdb with MiXCR from the 5' RACE reads. The sample lists almost 300,000 distinct CDR3 sequences, around 29% occurring once. Sequencing used blood. The receptors stem from a woman in her 70s in good health. CDR3s include the opening cysteine and the closing phenylalanine or tryptophan. A D gene is named only where the DNA matches it firmly. Where a row states a size, it is once, few, many or the class of an expanded clone; other rows omit it.

size: few; length: 14; D: .; V: TRBV29-1; J: TRBJ1-4; CDR3: CSVEVPGYNEKLFF; DNA: TGCAGCGTTGAAGTTCCGGGGTATAATGAAAAACTGTTTTTT
size: many; length: 15; D: TRBD2; V: TRBV24-1; J: TRBJ2-1; CDR3: CATSDFSAGDNEQFF; DNA: TGTGCCACCAGTGATTTTTCGGCGGGAGACAATGAGCAGTTCTTC
size: .; length: 21; D: TRBD2; V: TRBV5-1; J: TRBJ2-5; CDR3: CASSLAGQTAGTSGGQETQYF; DNA: TGCGCCAGCAGCTTGGCCGGGCAGACCGCCGGGACTAGCGGGGGACAAGAGACCCAGTACTTC
size: many; length: 14; D: .; V: TRBV20-1; J: TRBJ1-4; CDR3: CSADGGGSNEKLFF; DNA: TGCAGTGCGGATGGGGGGGGGAGTAATGAAAAACTGTTTTTT
size: .; length: 15; D: TRBD2; V: TRBV2; J: TRBJ2-1; CDR3: CASSGGTSGRPEQFF; DNA: TGTGCCAGCAGTGGAGGGACTAGCGGGAGGCCGGAGCAGTTCTTC
size: few; length: 13; D: .; V: TRBV6-5; J: TRBJ2-5; CDR3: CASTGRYQETQYF; DNA: TGTGCCAGCACTGGGAGGTACCAAGAGACCCAGTACTTC
size: .; length: 15; D: .; V: TRBV29-1; J: TRBJ2-1; CDR3: CSVVSGGAGVGEQFF; DNA: TGCAGCGTTGTTTCAGGGGGAGCGGGAGTTGGTGAGCAGTTCTTC
size: few; length: 13; D: .; V: TRBV29-1; J: TRBJ2-7; CDR3: CSVRPGGLGEQYF; DNA: TGCAGCGTTCGTCCCGGGGGGCTGGGCGAGCAGTACTTC
size: .; length: 15; D: TRBD2; V: TRBV5-6; J: TRBJ2-7; CDR3: CASSWERESSYEQYF; DNA: TGTGCCAGCAGCTGGGAGCGGGAGTCCTCCTACGAGCAGTACTTC
size: .; length: 15; D: .; V: TRBV28; J: TRBJ2-7; CDR3: CASSLGDKGIYEQYF; DNA: TGTGCCAGCAGTTTAGGGGACAAAGGAATCTACGAGCAGTACTTC
size: .; length: 14; D: .; V: TRBV20-1; J: TRBJ2-2; CDR3: CSARAWTGTGELFF; DNA: TGCAGTGCTAGAGCCTGGACGGGCACCGGGGAGCTGTTTTTT
size: .; length: 14; D: TRBD2; V: TRBV28; J: TRBJ2-5; CDR3: CACSGAGLGKTQYF; DNA: TGTGCCTGCAGCGGGGCAGGTCTAGGAAAGACCCAGTACTTC
size: .; length: 13; D: .; V: TRBV12-3/TRBV12-4; J: TRBJ1-2; CDR3: CASSLDTGYGYTF; DNA: TGTGCCAGCAGTTTAGACACAGGCTATGGCTACACCTTC